The rows below give T cell receptor beta chains drawn from one sample of a study of T cell responses to AZD1222 COVID-19 vaccine. The method was immunoSEQ multiplex PCR; TCRdb's version includes in-frame clones alone and lacks a portion of them. Of tens of thousands of clones detected, roughly 90% appear once; the ten largest clones hold over 2%. The sequences come from peripheral blood, collected on day 0 of AZD1222 vaccination. Receptors originate from an adult in good health. Each CDR3 is given with its conserved first and last residue. The D gene is left open where the match is weak. Clone size appears in some rows only: once, few, many, or a class for an expanded clone.

j_call | v_call | clone_size | d_call | cdr3_aa | cdr3_nt
TRBJ1-1 | TRBV19 | . | . | CASSFTMNTEAFF | TGTGCCAGTAGTTTCACGATGAACACTGAAGCTTTCTTT
TRBJ2-1 | TRBV6-5 | few | TRBD2 | CASHPGTSGSNEQFF | TGTGCCAGCCACCCCGGGACTAGCGGGAGCAATGAGCAGTTCTTC
TRBJ1-5 | TRBV6-5 | . | TRBD1 | CASSYRSGTEPQHF | TGTGCCAGCAGTTACCGATCCGGGACAGAGCCCCAGCATTTT
TRBJ1-1 | TRBV6-5 | . | . | CASSSFTGQPNTEAFF | TGTGCCAGCAGTTCCTTTACAGGACAGCCGAACACTGAAGCTTTCTTT
TRBJ1-2 | TRBV9 | . | . | CASSVGGGDYGYTF | TGTGCCAGCAGCGTAGGAGGGGGGGACTATGGCTACACCTTC
TRBJ1-2 | TRBV6-5 | . | . | CASSYSRRNYGYTF | TGTGCCAGCAGTTACTCGAGGCGAAACTATGGCTACACCTTC
TRBJ1-1 | TRBV5-1 | . | . | CASSLGVNTEAFF | TGCGCCAGCAGCTTGGGAGTGAACACTGAAGCTTTCTTT
TRBJ1-6 | TRBV7-9 | . | TRBD1 | CASSSGQYYNSPLHF | TGTGCCAGCAGCTCGGGACAGTACTATAATTCACCCCTCCACTTT
TRBJ1-5 | TRBV19 | once | . | CASSIAGRGNQPQHF | TGTGCCAGTAGTATAGCTGGGAGGGGCAATCAGCCCCAGCATTTT
TRBJ2-3 | TRBV10-3 | . | TRBD1 | CAIRDRDRGGRTDTQYF | TGTGCCATCAGGGACCGGGACAGGGGAGGTCGTACAGATACGCAGTATTTT
TRBJ1-4 | TRBV12-3/TRBV12-4 | once | . | CASSRGRNEKLFF | TGTGCCAGCAGCCGCGGGCGGAATGAAAAACTGTTTTTT
TRBJ2-7 | TRBV6-5 | . | TRBD2 | CASRTLAGGPDEQYF | TGTGCCAGCAGAACACTAGCGGGAGGGCCCGACGAGCAGTACTTC
TRBJ2-2 | TRBV3-1/TRBV3-2 | few | . | CASSQDVTELTGELFF | TGTGCCAGCAGCCAAGATGTAACAGAGCTGACCGGGGAGCTGTTTTTT
TRBJ2-1 | TRBV5-8 | . | . | CASSLGPEQFF | TGTGCCAGCAGCTTGGGACCTGAGCAGTTCTTC
TRBJ1-2 | TRBV7-9 | . | TRBD1 | CASSPTGVRGYTF | TGTGCCAGCAGCCCTACAGGGGTTCGGGGCTACACCTTC
TRBJ1-2 | TRBV25-1 | few | . | CASSWGYGYTF | TGTGCCAGCAGTTGGGGCTATGGCTACACCTTC
TRBJ1-3 | TRBV4-2 | . | . | CASSQAGQDVGNTIYF | TGTGCCAGCAGCCAAGCTGGTCAGGACGTCGGAAACACCATATATTTT
TRBJ1-4 | TRBV7-9 | . | . | CASSSGIIPGDEKLFF | TGTGCCAGCAGCTCAGGGATCATACCAGGAGATGAAAAACTGTTTTTT
TRBJ1-5 | TRBV19 | . | . | CASSLGYGNQPQHF | TGTGCCAGTAGTTTGGGATATGGCAATCAGCCCCAGCATTTT
TRBJ1-1 | TRBV30 | . | . | CAWSSLRGRTEAFF | TGTGCCTGGAGTTCGCTTCGGGGGCGCACTGAAGCTTTCTTT
TRBJ1-1 | TRBV11-2 | . | . | CASSLQGGRTEAFF | TGTGCCAGCAGCTTACAGGGAGGGAGAACTGAAGCTTTCTTT
TRBJ1-3 | TRBV9 | . | . | CASSPILSNAGNTIYF | TGTGCCAGCAGCCCCATTCTATCCAACGCCGGAAACACCATATATTTT
TRBJ1-4 | TRBV6-5 | few | TRBD1 | CASSRGTVNEKLFF | TGTGCCAGCAGCCGAGGGACAGTTAATGAAAAACTGTTTTTT
TRBJ1-1 | TRBV6-5 | . | . | CASSYDRRSAEAFF | TGTGCCAGCAGTTACGACAGAAGATCGGCTGAAGCTTTCTTT
TRBJ2-3 | TRBV12-5 | . | TRBD2 | CASGAPAGGTDTQYF | TGTGCTAGTGGTGCCCCTGCGGGGGGCACAGATACGCAGTATTTT
TRBJ2-1 | TRBV9 | . | TRBD2 | CASSFPSGGAYNEQFF | TGTGCCAGCAGCTTCCCTAGCGGGGGGGCCTACAATGAGCAGTTCTTC
TRBJ1-1 | TRBV27 | . | TRBD1 | CASSRQGQTEAFF | TGTGCCAGCAGTCGACAGGGTCAGACTGAAGCTTTCTTT
TRBJ2-5 | TRBV5-1 | . | . | CASRSLSGHQETQYF | TGCGCCAGCAGGAGCCTCTCGGGACATCAAGAGACCCAGTACTTC
TRBJ1-4 | TRBV7-9 | . | . | CASSFRPGRNSTNEKLFF | TGTGCCAGCAGCTTTCGCCCCGGACGTAATTCAACTAATGAAAAACTGTTTTTT
TRBJ2-1 | TRBV7-2 | . | TRBD2 | CASSLGAGPKFF | TGTGCCAGCAGCTTAGGAGCGGGGCCTAAGTTCTTC
TRBJ2-6 | TRBV5-1 | . | . | CASSLPGGSGANVLTF | TGCGCCAGCAGCTTGCCAGGAGGATCTGGGGCCAACGTCCTGACTTTC
TRBJ1-1 | TRBV15 | . | . | CATSRDLMNTEAFF | TGTGCCACCAGCAGAGATTTAATGAACACTGAAGCTTTCTTT
TRBJ2-7 | TRBV3-1/TRBV3-2 | . | . | CASSQSSQTYEQYF | TGTGCCAGCAGCCAATCCAGTCAAACCTACGAGCAGTACTTC
TRBJ1-6 | TRBV6-1 | . | . | CASSDKVNSPLHF | TGTGCCAGCAGTGACAAAGTAAATTCACCCCTCCACTTT
TRBJ2-3 | TRBV14 | . | . | CASSQVSSDTQYF | TGTGCCAGCAGCCAAGTTAGTTCTGATACGCAGTATTTT
TRBJ2-5 | TRBV3-1/TRBV3-2 | . | . | CASSQMASLVGQETQYF | TGTGCCAGCAGCCAAATGGCCTCACTCGTAGGTCAAGAGACCCAGTACTTC
TRBJ1-4 | TRBV20-1 | . | . | CSGLLGEKLFF | TGCAGTGGTCTACTGGGTGAAAAACTGTTTTTT
TRBJ1-4 | TRBV18 | . | . | CASSERGQSTGWGEKLFF | TGTGCCAGCTCGGAACGGGGCCAGTCCACCGGATGGGGTGAAAAACTGTTTTTT
TRBJ1-4 | TRBV11-2 | . | . | CASSLPNLKGTNEKLFF | TGTGCCAGCAGCTTGCCCAACTTGAAGGGGACTAATGAAAAACTGTTTTTT
TRBJ2-7 | TRBV28 | . | . | CASSSRSYEQYF | TGTGCCAGCAGTTCCAGATCCTACGAGCAGTACTTC
TRBJ2-7 | TRBV7-8 | . | . | CASSPDSVEQYF | TGTGCCAGCAGCCCGGACAGCGTCGAGCAGTACTTC
TRBJ2-3 | TRBV7-3 | . | TRBD2 | CASSPQASGGADTQYF | TGTGCCAGCAGCCCTCAGGCTAGCGGGGGGGCAGATACGCAGTATTTT
TRBJ2-5 | TRBV15 | once | TRBD1 | CATSREGQGDETQYF | TGTGCCACCAGCAGAGAGGGACAGGGGGATGAGACCCAGTACTTC
TRBJ2-1 | TRBV19 | . | TRBD2 | CASSPSWASGIIEQFF | TGTGCCAGTAGTCCCTCCTGGGCTAGCGGGATTATTGAGCAGTTCTTC
TRBJ2-1 | TRBV11-2 | . | TRBD2 | CASSNLAGGPYNEQFF | TGTGCCAGCAGCAATCTAGCGGGAGGGCCTTACAATGAGCAGTTCTTC